What follows are 17 T cell receptor beta chains derived from one specimen sequenced in a study of T cells in localized non-small cell lung cancer. TCRdb keeps only in-frame clones here, not all; method: immunoSEQ multiplex PCR. The data show some 130,000 clones, about 90% seen once. The sample consisted of peripheral blood, taken before any cancer treatment. These receptors were obtained from a female donor of 60 years or more with stage I lung adenocarcinoma.

The count of this clone is one. The rearrangement links TRBV29-1 to TRBJ2-7, with TRBD1 matching over 9 bases. V was clipped by 5 bases and J by 2 bases; unmatched bases: 10. Germline values: CDR1 SQVTM, CDR2 ANQGSEA. The length of the CDR3 is 15 residues. CDR3 sequence reads: CSVRPGTGSTYEQYF. The CDR3 DNA reads TGCAGCGTTCGTCCCGGGACAGGGAGCACCTACGAGCAGTACTTC.

V and J are TRBV28 and TRBJ1-6; TRBD1 agrees at 12 bases. J was trimmed by 7 bases and V by 8 bases; bases with no gene match: 12. This CDR3 has 17 amino acids. The V gene's germline CDR1 is MDHEN and CDR2 SYDVKM. CDR3 DNA: TGTGCCAGCTCGGGGACAGGGGGCGAATATGACAATTCACCCCTCCACTTT. Encoded protein: CASSGTGGEYDNSPLHF.

This sequence joins TRBV27 and TRBJ1-5; D perhaps matches TRBD1 (5 bases). Per the germline V gene, CDR1 is MNHEY and CDR2 is SMNVEV (reference sequence). This CDR3 comprises 14 residues. Trimming left V 4 bases short and J 2 bases short, with 9 bases between. The CDR3 protein is CASSSRAGNQPQHF. The CDR3 DNA sequence: TGTGCCAGCAGTTCCAGGGCGGGCAATCAGCCCCAGCATTTT.

This chain links TRBV11-1 with TRBJ2-2; tentatively, D is TRBD2 (5 bases). CDR3 length: 13 amino acids. Deletions cut 5 bases from V and 7 bases from J, with 11 bases between. Germline V gene sequence: CDR1 SGHAT, CDR2 FQDESV (reference sequence). The DNA for the CDR3 is TGTGCCAGCAGCCCAGCTAGCTTCGGGGAGCTGTTTTTT. This sequence encodes CASSPASFGELFF.

Regarding this clone: This CDR3 is also generated by other DNA sequences in the sample. The chain recombines TRBV7-9 with TRBJ2-3; no clear D. The CDR3 runs 11 residues. The ends were cut back, 3 bases at V and 2 bases at J, with 0 bases in the middle. Germline CDR1 SEHNR, CDR2 FQNEAQ (reference sequence). CDR3 sequence reads: CASSFTDTQYF. Here the CDR3 DNA reads TGTGCCAGCAGCTTCACAGATACGCAGTATTTT.

The chain joins TRBV19 to TRBJ2-4; D not resolved. The CDR3 is 17 residues long. Germline-derived CDR1 and CDR2 are LNHDA and SQIVND (reference sequence). Trimming cost V 0 bases and J 0 bases, with 12 bases left between them. This chain's CDR3 is CASSIDPLGVAKNIQYF. The CDR3 DNA is TGTGCCAGTAGTATAGACCCGCTTGGGGTAGCCAAAAACATTCAGTACTTC.

V gene TRBV29-1 combines with J gene TRBJ2-2; tentative D call: TRBD2 (6 bases). Germline CDR1 SQVTM, CDR2 ANQGSEA. V lost 6 bases and J 6 bases, leaving 14 bases between the germline ends. The CDR3 runs to 13 residues. In DNA form, the CDR3 reads TGCAGCGTCATCGGAACTAGCTCCGGGGAGCTGTTTTTT. Amino acids: CSVIGTSSGELFF.

This chain joins TRBV28 and TRBJ1-4, with D possibly being TRBD1 (6 bases). The CDR3 consists of 15 residues. V lost 5 bases and J 0 bases, leaving 10 bases between the germline ends. CDR1 MDHEN and CDR2 SYDVKM come from the germline V gene. CDR3 sequence reads: CASSVRQATNEKLFF. CDR3 nucleotide sequence: TGTGCCAGCAGTGTTAGACAGGCAACTAATGAAAAACTGTTTTTT. Full variable domain (remainder filled in from reference TRBV28 and TRBJ1-4): DVKVTQSSRYLVKRTGEKVFLECVQDMDHENMFWYRQDPGLGLRLIYFSYDVKMKEKGDIPEGYSVSREKKERFSLILESASTNQTSMYLCASSVRQATNEKLFFGSGTQLSVL.

The chain uses TRBV7-9 and TRBJ2-7, with 9 positions matching TRBD1. J gave up 2 bases and V 0 bases, and 2 bases lay outside the gene matches. CDR1 SEHNR and CDR2 FQNEAQ come from the germline V gene (reference sequence). The CDR3 consists of 15 residues. The CDR3 coding sequence is TGTGCCAGCAGCTTAGCCGGGACAGGGACCTACGAGCAGTACTTC. As protein: CASSLAGTGTYEQYF.

The chain combines TRBV6-5 with TRBJ1-2, with a tentative D call TRBD1 (6 bases). The CDR3 spans 14 residues. With 4 bases removed from V and 2 bases from J, the gap between germline ends came to 11 bases. The germline CDR1 and CDR2 sequences are MNHEY and SVGAGI. CDR3 protein: CASSLSGANYGYTF. CDR3 nucleotides: TGTGCCAGCAGTTTGTCGGGGGCCAACTATGGCTACACCTTC.

V and J are TRBV7-2 and TRBJ2-1, with 8 bases aligning to TRBD1. Trimming cost V 8 bases and J 6 bases; bases outside gene matches: 9. The germline CDR1 and CDR2 sequences are SGHTA and FQGNSA. The CDR3 totals 14 residues. CDR3 loop: CASHGDRGFNEQFF. Written as DNA, the CDR3 is TGTGCCAGCCACGGAGACAGGGGTTTCAATGAGCAGTTCTTC.

The chain employs TRBV2 and TRBJ2-5; no clear D. This CDR3 comprises 14 residues. V lost 3 bases to trimming and J lost 0 bases, with 8 bases between them. Germline assignment: CDR1 SNHLY and CDR2 FYNNEI. The CDR3 region has the DNA TGTGCCAGCAGTGATACTCCGTACCAAGAGACCCAGTACTTC. This gives the protein CASSDTPYQETQYF.

The chain has TRBV19 and TRBJ2-7; the match to TRBD2 covers 11 bases. V was pared by 6 bases and J by 3 bases, with 1 base of the junction left unmatched. The CDR3 covers 13 residues. Germline CDR1 LNHDA, CDR2 SQIVND (reference sequence). The CDR3 reads CASRTSGSYEQYF. The CDR3 DNA follows: TGTGCCAGTAGAACTAGCGGGAGCTACGAGCAGTACTTC.

This rearrangement joins TRBV7-3 to TRBJ1-1, with 9 bases aligning to TRBD1. The CDR3 loop spans 16 amino acids. V shed 2 bases, J shed 5 bases, and the junction held 9 bases outside the gene matches. From germline, CDR1 is SGHTA and CDR2 FQGTGA. The CDR3 nucleotides read TGTGCCAGCAGCTTAGTACAAGGGACAGGGAGGACTGAAGCTTTCTTT. Translating gives CASSLVQGTGRTEAFF.

The chain is built from TRBV6-5 and TRBJ2-7; D may be TRBD2 (6 bases). The CDR3 is made up of 16 amino acids. CDR1 is MNHEY and CDR2 is SVGAGI in the germline V gene. The V end lost 4 bases, the J end lost 0 bases, and 16 bases lay between the germline ends. CDR3 sequence: CASSSRAAGSSYEQYF. The CDR3 nucleotides are TGTGCCAGCAGTTCTCGAGCGGCGGGGAGCTCCTACGAGCAGTACTTC.

V and J are TRBV7-3 and TRBJ2-4, with D perhaps TRBD2 (7 bases). The CDR3 covers 14 residues. In germline, CDR1 is SGHTA, CDR2 FQGTGA. Trimming stripped 5 bases from V and 5 bases from J, with 13 bases between. The CDR3 nucleotides read TGTGCCAGCAGCGACATCGGGGGGCAAAACATTCAGTACTTC. It specifies CASSDIGGQNIQYF. The full variable domain, with the rest looked up from reference TRBV7-3 and TRBJ2-4, is GAGVSQTPSNKVTEKGKYVELRCDPISGHTALYWYRQSLGQGPEFLIYFQGTGAADDSGLPNDRFFAVRPEGSVSTLKIQRTERGDSAVYLCASSDIGGQNIQYFGAGTRLSVL.

The chain uses TRBV5-4 and TRBJ1-1; D uncertain. The germline CDR1 and CDR2 sequences are SGHNT and YYREEE (reference sequence). This CDR3 has 11 amino acids. The V end lost 10 bases, the J end lost 5 bases, and 12 bases lay between the germline ends. The CDR3 region is CAVRRETEAFF. CDR3 sequence (DNA): TGTGCCGTCCGTAGGGAAACTGAAGCTTTCTTT.